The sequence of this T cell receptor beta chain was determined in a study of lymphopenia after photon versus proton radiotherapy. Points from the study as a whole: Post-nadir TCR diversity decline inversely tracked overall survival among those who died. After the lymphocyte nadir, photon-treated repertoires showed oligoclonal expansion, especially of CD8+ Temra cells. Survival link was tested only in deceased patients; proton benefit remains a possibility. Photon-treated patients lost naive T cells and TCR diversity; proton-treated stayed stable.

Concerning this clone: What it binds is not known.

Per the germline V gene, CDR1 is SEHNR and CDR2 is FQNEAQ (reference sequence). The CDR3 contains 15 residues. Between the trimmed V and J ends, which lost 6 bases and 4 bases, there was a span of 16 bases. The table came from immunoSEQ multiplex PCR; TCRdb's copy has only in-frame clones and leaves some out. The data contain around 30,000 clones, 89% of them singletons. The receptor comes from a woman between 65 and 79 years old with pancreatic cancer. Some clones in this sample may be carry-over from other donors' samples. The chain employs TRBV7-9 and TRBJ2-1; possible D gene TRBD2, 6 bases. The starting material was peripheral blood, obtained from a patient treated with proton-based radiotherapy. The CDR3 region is CASSPSRDSYNEQFF. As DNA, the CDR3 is TGTGCCAGCAGTCCAAGCCGGGACTCTTACAATGAGCAGTTCTTC. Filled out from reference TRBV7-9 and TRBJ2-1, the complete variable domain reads DTGVSQNPRHKITKRGQNVTFRCDPISEHNRLYWYRQTLGQGPEFLTYFQNEAQLEKSRLLSDRFSAERPKGSFSTLEIQRTEQGDSAMYLCASSPSRDSYNEQFFGPGTRLTVL.